Below, one TCR beta chain is given with its context. Antigen: not known. This sample stems from a study of cytomegalovirus exposure and HLA in healthy donors. Study-level points and caveats: The study flagged approximately 180 TCR beta chains as cytomegalovirus-associated. A later analysis found common viral pathogens apparently linked to several of the most significant clusters. Follow-up analysis found HLA locus-dependent TCR association rates, highest for DRB1 and lowest for HLA-C.

CDR1 is LGHNA and CDR2 is YSLEER in the germline V gene. The V gene lost 0 bases and the J gene lost 3 bases, with 5 bases spanning the gap. The CDR3 runs to 13 residues. Primers for the PCR totalled 60 Vbeta and 13 Jbeta. TCRdb's table, derived via immunoSEQ multiplex PCR, lists solely in-frame clones and lacks some. This sample's table has some 110,000 clones. Healthy donors of bone marrow made up the group. J is TRBJ1-1 and V is TRBV4-3; D call uncertain. The receptor's source is a man between 25 and 39 years old in good health and CMV-seronegative. Sequencing used PBMCs. The CDR3 coding sequence is TGCGCCAGCAGCCAAGAACAGTACACTGAAGCTTTCTTT. Residues: CASSQEQYTEAFF.